These T cell receptor beta chains were read from a single sample in a study of T-cell memory formation after mild COVID-19. One entry per CDR3 protein, called by TCRdb with MiXCR from the 5' RACE reads. The table records around 110,000 distinct CDR3 sequences, under 15% of them present only once. Sequencing was performed on PBMCs or a T cell subset sorted from them (not recorded which). These receptors came from a man aged 18 to 29 who had mild COVID-19 (a few samples of this study predate the infection). Cell type and time point are not known. Both conserved end residues are part of each CDR3. A D gene is named only where the DNA matches it firmly. Expanded clones get a size class; other rows say once, few or many, or leave the size out.

V,size,D,J,CDR3,DNA
TRBV4-2,many,.,TRBJ1-6,CASSQGQVNYNSPLHF,TGTGCCAGCAGCCAAGGACAGGTGAATTATAATTCACCCCTCCACTTT
TRBV5-1,few,TRBD2,TRBJ2-5,CASSLWVRTGLARDEETQYF,TGCGCCAGCAGCTTGTGGGTCAGAACTGGACTAGCGAGGGATGAGGAGACCCAGTACTTC
TRBV19,few,TRBD2,TRBJ2-2,CASSRSAATSDSGELFF,TGTGCCAGTAGTAGGTCAGCGGCGACTAGCGATTCCGGGGAGCTGTTTTTT
TRBV27,.,.,TRBJ2-1,CASSLQGDEQFF,TGTGCCAGCAGTTTGCAGGGTGATGAGCAGTTCTTC
TRBV12-3/TRBV12-4,few,TRBD1,TRBJ1-2,CASSQTGAYTF,TGTGCCAGCAGTCAGACAGGGGCCTACACCTTC
TRBV7-8,few,TRBD1,TRBJ1-2,CASSLRTGGNYGYTF,TGTGCCAGCAGCTTGCGGACAGGGGGCAACTATGGCTACACCTTC
TRBV7-9,few,TRBD2,TRBJ2-1,CASSLLAGGSNEQFF,TGTGCCAGCAGTCTACTAGCGGGGGGTTCGAATGAGCAGTTCTTC
TRBV4-3,.,.,TRBJ2-3,CASSQERSFNQGWGTDTQYF,TGCGCCAGCAGCCAAGAAAGATCCTTCAATCAGGGGTGGGGCACAGATACGCAGTATTTT
TRBV12-3/TRBV12-4,.,.,TRBJ1-4,CASSRRGEKLFF,TGTGCCAGCAGCCGCCGGGGGGAAAAACTGTTTTTT
TRBV4-2,few,.,TRBJ1-5,CASSQEGGTMASNQPQHF,TGTGCCAGCAGCCAAGAGGGGGGTACCATGGCGAGCAATCAGCCCCAGCATTTT
TRBV9,few,.,TRBJ1-1,CASSVVAAGLDTEAFF,TGTGCCAGCAGCGTAGTAGCGGCAGGGCTAGACACTGAAGCTTTCTTT
TRBV19,.,.,TRBJ2-2,CASSIGGSGELFF,TGTGCCAGTAGTATAGGAGGGTCCGGGGAGCTGTTTTTT
TRBV9,.,.,TRBJ2-2,CASSAPVGNTGELFF,TGTGCCAGCAGCGCCCCAGTTGGGAACACCGGGGAGCTGTTTTTT
TRBV7-9,few,.,TRBJ2-1,CASSRTAVYNEQFF,TGTGCCAGCAGCCGGACGGCCGTCTACAATGAGCAGTTCTTC
TRBV5-6,many,TRBD1,TRBJ2-3,CASSLPVAVDRAADTQYF,TGTGCCAGCAGCTTGCCGGTTGCCGTGGACAGGGCCGCAGATACGCAGTATTTT
TRBV6-2/TRBV6-3,.,.,TRBJ2-1,CASSYAGQSIF,TGTGCCAGCAGTTACGCCGGACAGTCTATCTTC
TRBV3-1,few,TRBD1,TRBJ2-1,CASSQLQGPYNEQFF,TGTGCCAGCAGCCAACTACAGGGGCCCTACAATGAGCAGTTCTTC
TRBV9,few,.,TRBJ2-3,CASSVDGEITDTQYF,TGTGCCAGCAGCGTTGACGGGGAGATCACAGATACGCAGTATTTT
TRBV29-1,many,.,TRBJ2-7,CSVVDGDSYEQYF,TGCAGCGTTGTAGATGGGGACTCCTACGAGCAGTACTTC
TRBV9,.,.,TRBJ1-5,CASSVGLSNQPQHF,TGTGCCAGCAGCGTAGGCCTGAGCAATCAGCCCCAGCATTTT
TRBV20-1,many,.,TRBJ1-1,CSASRGEHTEAFF,TGCAGTGCTTCTAGGGGGGAACACACTGAAGCTTTCTTT
TRBV12-5,.,TRBD1,TRBJ2-1,CASGTGQGDNEQFF,TGTGCTAGTGGGACGGGACAGGGAGACAATGAGCAGTTCTTC
TRBV20-1,few,.,TRBJ2-5,CSAIEGETQYF,TGCAGTGCTATCGAGGGGGAGACCCAGTACTTC
TRBV19,.,TRBD1,TRBJ1-2,CASSISPGQLEEDGYTF,TGTGCCAGTAGTATATCCCCGGGACAGTTAGAAGAAGATGGCTACACCTTC
TRBV7-2,.,.,TRBJ2-3,CASSPYGGAQPDTQYF,TGTGCCAGCAGCCCCTATGGGGGGGCGCAGCCAGATACGCAGTATTTT
TRBV7-6,few,.,TRBJ2-1,CASSLSPNNEQFF,TGTGCCAGCAGCTTATCCCCTAACAATGAGCAGTTCTTC
TRBV5-1,few,.,TRBJ1-4,CASSLGQGFYEKLFF,TGCGCCAGCAGCTTGGGCCAGGGGTTTTACGAAAAACTGTTTTTT
TRBV2,few,.,TRBJ2-7,CASSHFPSYEQYF,TGTGCCAGCAGCCACTTCCCCTCCTACGAGCAGTACTTC
TRBV4-3,few,.,TRBJ1-2,CASSPQGWGARGWGYTF,TGCGCCAGCAGCCCACAAGGATGGGGGGCGCGGGGCTGGGGCTACACCTTC
TRBV9,.,.,TRBJ2-3,CASSVEGGARDTQYF,TGTGCCAGCAGCGTAGAGGGCGGGGCGAGAGATACGCAGTATTTT
TRBV5-1,.,.,TRBJ1-3,CASRATSPGNTIYF,TGCGCCAGCAGGGCGACTTCACCTGGAAACACCATATATTTT
TRBV18,.,.,TRBJ2-3,CASSPEKRRSRTDTQYF,TGTGCCAGCTCACCCGAAAAACGACGGAGCCGCACAGATACGCAGTATTTT